The 29 T cell receptor beta chains presented below share a single source sample, sequenced in a study of siplizumab effects on memory and regulatory T cells. Researchers cocultured the mixed lymphocyte reaction cells at 37°C for approximately six days. The antigens these receptors bind are not known. Data came from immunoSEQ multiplex PCR; TCRdb stores just in-frame clones and leaves some out. This sample has approximately 13,000 clones, with roughly 40% found just once. The sequencing sample was made of CFSE-low (dividing) CD8+ T cells sorted from an allogeneic mixed lymphocyte reaction. These TCRs come from a human donor in good health; the cells came from an allogeneic mixed lymphocyte reaction.

This clone came up a few times. The chain joins TRBV7-6 to TRBJ2-7; no definite D call. From germline, CDR1 is SGHVS and CDR2 FNYEAQ. The V and J ends lost 5 bases and 6 bases respectively, with 14 bases between them. The CDR3 is 13 residues long. This CDR3 reads CASSRTGSGEQYF. The CDR3 DNA reads as TGTGCCAGCAGCAGAACGGGTTCTGGCGAGCAGTACTTC.

The V gene is TRBV10-1, the J gene TRBJ2-5, with 9 bases lining up with TRBD2. Per the germline V gene, CDR1 is WNHNN and CDR2 is SYGVQD (reference sequence). Unmatched junction bases numbered 12, after V lost 0 bases and J lost 4 bases. The CDR3 loop spans 18 amino acids. CDR3 nucleotides: TGCGCCAGCAGTGAGTCACGGGGTAGCGGGAGTTCGCGAGAGACCCAGTACTTC. Translation: CASSESRGSGSSRETQYF.

By proportion, this clone is medium-sized. The V call is TRBV7-9, the J call TRBJ2-7; the D is unclear. The V end lost 3 bases, the J end lost 7 bases, and 7 bases lay between the germline ends. The CDR3 is 11 residues long. Germline CDR1 reads SEHNR; CDR2 reads FQNEAQ (reference sequence). The CDR3 sequence: CASSFLDEQYF. CDR3 DNA: TGTGCCAGCAGCTTTCTAGATGAGCAGTACTTC.

The genes are TRBV7-6 and TRBJ2-1, with D hard to call. CDR3 size: 13 residues. CDR1 SGHVS and CDR2 FNYEAQ come from the germline V gene. V lost 3 bases, J lost 8 bases, and 11 bases lay in between. CDR3 sequence (DNA): TGTGCCAGCAGCTTTGGGTTAGGGTATGAGCAGTTCTTC. It codes for CASSFGLGYEQFF.

For the CDR3, the DNA is TGTGCCAGCAGCTTATCAGGTGTCGCCTTGGACGAAGGGTACACCTTC. Protein sequence: CASSLSGVALDEGYTF. The V call is TRBV7-9, the J call TRBJ1-2; no firm D call. Trimming took off 2 bases at V and 11 bases at J, with 24 bases between the two ends. This CDR3 is 16 amino acids long. CDR1 and CDR2 (germline): SEHNR, FQNEAQ (reference sequence).

This chain connects TRBV19 to TRBJ2-7, with 11 nucleotides matching TRBD2. CDR1 and CDR2 (germline): LNHDA, SQIVND (reference sequence). The CDR3 length is 14 residues. The ends lost 6 bases at V and 12 bases at J; junction bases unmatched: 13. CDR3 sequence (DNA): TGTGCCAGTAGCCCTGGGGTAGCGGGAGGGCCGAGGTACTTC. Translated, it gives CASSPGVAGGPRYF.

This clone was detected only a few times. The V gene is TRBV7-9, the J gene TRBJ2-7; 9 positions agree with TRBD1. J gave up 4 bases and V 4 bases, and 2 bases lay outside the gene matches. The CDR3 consists of 13 residues. Germline loops: CDR1 SEHNR, CDR2 FQNEAQ (reference sequence). CDR3 sequence (DNA): TGTGCCAGCAGCTCCGGGACAGGGTACGAGCAGTACTTC. It specifies CASSSGTGYEQYF.

By share, this clone counts as medium-sized. This chain links TRBV27 with TRBJ1-2; 8 bases agree with TRBD1. Germline assignment: CDR1 MNHEY and CDR2 SMNVEV (reference sequence). CDR3 length equals 15 residues. Unmatched junction bases numbered 7, after V lost 3 bases and J lost 4 bases. The CDR3 region is CASSFGAGGVYGYTF. The CDR3, as DNA: TGTGCCAGCAGTTTCGGTGCAGGGGGCGTCTATGGCTACACCTTC.

This chain connects TRBV11-2 to TRBJ1-2; 8 bases line up with TRBD1. In germline, CDR1 is SGHAT, CDR2 FQNNGV. The junction had 14 bases not matched to a gene; V was cut back by 0 bases and J by 5 bases. This CDR3 region has 18 residues. The CDR3 coding sequence is TGTGCCAGCAGCTTAGATCCGATCACCCGGGACAGGAGGTATGGCTACACCTTC. It yields the protein CASSLDPITRDRRYGYTF.

By share of the sample, this clone is medium-sized. The V and J genes are TRBV30 and TRBJ2-7, with 7 bases identical to TRBD1. Germline-derived CDR1 and CDR2 are GTSNPN and SVGIG (reference sequence). With 0 bases clipped from V and 6 bases from J, the junction kept 8 bases outside the gene matches. The CDR3 has 14 amino acids. The CDR3 loop is CAWSVVRTGGEQYF. In DNA form, the CDR3 reads TGTGCCTGGAGTGTAGTTCGGACAGGCGGCGAGCAGTACTTC.

This clone rates as medium-sized (0.01 to 0.1%). The chain recombines TRBV27 with TRBJ2-3, with D maybe TRBD2 (6 bases). Trimming removed 5 bases from V and 3 bases from J, with 18 bases in between. Germline loops: CDR1 MNHEY, CDR2 SMNVEV (reference sequence). The CDR3 runs to 16 residues. CDR3 bases: TGTGCCAGCAGTCTAACTTATGCTGGGGGGACAGATACGCAGTATTTT. This translates into CASSLTYAGGTDTQYF.

The V call is TRBV30, the J call TRBJ1-2; the D gene is possibly TRBD1 (5 bases). The CDR3 is 13 residues long. Germline CDR1 reads GTSNPN; CDR2 reads SVGIG (reference sequence). The V end lost 0 bases, the J end lost 4 bases, and 9 bases lay between the germline ends. The chain's CDR3 is CAWSVGVGYGYTF. CDR3 coding DNA: TGTGCCTGGAGTGTAGGGGTTGGCTATGGCTACACCTTC.

The V gene is TRBV13, the J gene TRBJ2-1, with 9 nucleotides matching TRBD1. The germline V gene encodes CDR1 PRHDT and CDR2 FYEKMQ (reference sequence). The CDR3 spans 14 residues. After removal of 7 bases from V and 6 bases from J, the junction contained 7 bases not matched to a gene. The CDR3 DNA follows: TGTGCCAGCAAACGGGGACAGGGTTTCAATGAGCAGTTCTTC. Its protein is CASKRGQGFNEQFF.

This sequence joins TRBV11-2 and TRBJ1-2, with D maybe TRBD1 (6 bases). The CDR3 length is 16 residues. Trimming shortened V by 5 bases and J by 6 bases, and 22 bases separated the two germline ends. Germline lookup yields CDR1 SGHAT and CDR2 FQNNGV. The CDR3 DNA sequence: TGTGCCAGCAGCCAAAAGTCGGGGGCGTTCAGGGATGGCTACACCTTC. Protein product: CASSQKSGAFRDGYTF.

This chain uses TRBV5-4 with TRBJ1-1, with D possibly matching TRBD1 (5 bases). The germline gives CDR1 SGHNT, CDR2 YYREEE (reference sequence). V was clipped by 4 bases and J by 0 bases, with 13 bases between them. The CDR3 length is 15 residues. CDR3 protein: CASSQIGHLNTEAFF. CDR3 nucleotide sequence: TGTGCCAGCAGCCAAATTGGACACCTGAACACTGAAGCTTTCTTT.

This clone has more than one count but fewer than ten. V is TRBV5-6 and J is TRBJ1-2; no clear D gene. The CDR3 is 16 amino acids. The germline CDR1 and CDR2 sequences are SGHDT and YYEEEE. Trimming pared 0 bases from V and 5 bases from J, leaving 17 bases between. The CDR3 region is CASSLAEGSWVYGYTF. In DNA form, the CDR3 reads TGTGCCAGCAGCTTGGCTGAGGGTTCGTGGGTGTATGGCTACACCTTC. The variable domain in full, completed from reference TRBV5-6 and TRBJ1-2, reads DAGVTQSPTHLIKTRGQQVTLRCSPKSGHDTVSWYQQALGQGPQFIFQYYEEEERQRGNFPDRFSGHQFPNYSSELNVNALLLGDSALYLCASSLAEGSWVYGYTFGSGTRLTVV.

This clone was counted only a few times. This chain's CDR3 is CAWSASALGEQYF. In nucleotides, the CDR3 is TGTGCCTGGAGTGCGTCGGCGCTGGGGGAGCAGTACTTC. The V gene is TRBV30, the J gene TRBJ2-7; D unclear. The length of the CDR3 is 13 residues. Germline loops: CDR1 GTSNPN, CDR2 SVGIG (reference sequence). V lost 1 base to trimming and J lost 7 bases, with 14 bases between them.

The J gene is TRBJ2-2, the V gene TRBV9, with D possibly being TRBD1 (5 bases). The CDR3 is 15 residues long. CDR1 is SGDLS and CDR2 is YYNGEE in the germline V gene. V lost 0 bases, J lost 8 bases, and 14 bases lay in between. The CDR3 is CASSVDGAPWGELFF. The CDR3 DNA reads TGTGCCAGCAGCGTAGATGGGGCACCTTGGGGGGAGCTGTTTTTT.

The rearrangement joins TRBV19 to TRBJ1-1; D might be TRBD1 (6 bases). The CDR3 consists of 13 residues. Deletions cut 5 bases from V and 5 bases from J, with 12 bases between. Germline V gene data show CDR1 as LNHDA and CDR2 as SQIVND (reference sequence). DNA for the CDR3: TGTGCCAGTAGTTCAGGAGGGGGGACTGAAGCTTTCTTT. Translated: CASSSGGGTEAFF.

This chain joins TRBV11-3 and TRBJ2-7, with D tentatively TRBD1 or TRBD2 (5 bases each). The CDR3 consists of 14 residues. The V end was cut by 3 bases, the J end by 3 bases, with 12 bases between. In germline, CDR1 is SGHNT, CDR2 YENEEA. In DNA, the CDR3 is TGTGCCAGCAGCTTGAGGGGAACGGTCTACGAGCAGTACTTC. Translated, it gives CASSLRGTVYEQYF.

This rearrangement joins TRBV6-5 to TRBJ2-1, with D possibly TRBD2 on 5 matching bases. Trimming shortened V by 5 bases and J by 7 bases, and 18 bases separated the two germline ends. The CDR3 extends over 15 amino acids. The V gene's germline CDR1 is MNHEY and CDR2 SVGAGI. CDR3 amino acids: CASSLYPSSGNEQFF. The CDR3, as DNA: TGTGCCAGCAGTCTCTACCCTAGCAGTGGGAATGAGCAGTTCTTC.

In DNA form, the CDR3 reads TGCGCCAGCAGCCAGGGGACCGGACGAAACGAGCAGTACTTC. This codes for CASSQGTGRNEQYF. This sequence joins TRBV4-1 and TRBJ2-7; perhaps D is TRBD1 or TRBD2 (5 bases each). CDR1 and CDR2 (germline): MGHRA, YSYEKL. The ends were cut back, 3 bases at V and 5 bases at J, with 14 bases in the middle. The CDR3 covers 14 residues.

The chain carries TRBV27 and TRBJ1-1; no clear D. Germline-derived CDR1 and CDR2 are MNHEY and SMNVEV (reference sequence). Trimming pared 5 bases from V and 3 bases from J, leaving 13 bases between. The CDR3 length is 14 residues. CDR3 in amino acids: CASSIYSRDTEAFF. The CDR3 coding sequence is TGTGCCAGCAGTATCTACTCTCGGGACACTGAAGCTTTCTTT.

Only a few counts were recorded for this clone. The chain is built from TRBV19 and TRBJ2-3; D gene unclear. CDR1 and CDR2 (germline): LNHDA, SQIVND (reference sequence). CDR3 length equals 16 residues. V dropped 1 base and J dropped 1 base, with 12 bases sitting between them. The CDR3 sequence is CASSIGDNLGTDTQYF. The CDR3 DNA reads as TGTGCCAGTAGTATAGGAGACAATCTAGGCACAGATACGCAGTATTTT.

The chain joins TRBV5-4 to TRBJ2-5; D uncertain. Germline CDR1 and CDR2: SGHNT and YYREEE (reference sequence). The CDR3 covers 15 residues. Trimming left V 1 base short and J 4 bases short, with 14 bases between. The CDR3 sequence is CASSLSPSMGETQYF. As DNA, the CDR3 is TGTGCCAGCAGCTTGTCTCCTTCCATGGGAGAGACCCAGTACTTC.

The DNA of the CDR3 is TGCGCCAGCCGGTACCCGAACTCTAGCGGGATCCAAGAGACCCAGTACTTC. Translation: CASRYPNSSGIQETQYF. The rearrangement joins TRBV5-1 to TRBJ2-5; 9 bases are shared with TRBD2. Trimming cost V 7 bases and J 1 base; bases outside gene matches: 14. The germline V gene has CDR1 SGHRS and CDR2 YFSETQ. This CDR3 region has 17 residues.

The chain employs TRBV2 and TRBJ2-1; no reliable D call. Looked up from germline, CDR1 is SNHLY and CDR2 is FYNNEI. The CDR3 runs 16 residues. Trimming removed 3 bases at V and 8 bases at J, with 20 bases between. CDR3 nucleotides: TGTGCCAGCAGTGACCCCCGTGGGATCACCCCGGATGAGCAGTTCTTC. Residues: CASSDPRGITPDEQFF.

This clone has just one count. This chain links TRBV30 with TRBJ2-2, with unresolved D. The V end was cut by 0 bases, the J end by 6 bases, with 8 bases between. Germline V gives CDR1 GTSNPN, CDR2 SVGIG (reference sequence). This CDR3 spans 13 amino acids. This CDR3 is CAWSVGSAGELFF. CDR3 coding DNA: TGTGCCTGGAGTGTGGGGTCAGCCGGGGAGCTGTTTTTT.

The gene calls are TRBV6-1 and TRBJ2-7, with D hard to call. The CDR3 spans 13 residues. The germline gives CDR1 MNHNS, CDR2 SASEGT. Trimming removed 5 bases from V and 2 bases from J, with 10 bases in between. The CDR3 here is CASSPRTPYEQYF. The CDR3 bases are TGTGCCAGCAGTCCCCGGACCCCCTACGAGCAGTACTTC.